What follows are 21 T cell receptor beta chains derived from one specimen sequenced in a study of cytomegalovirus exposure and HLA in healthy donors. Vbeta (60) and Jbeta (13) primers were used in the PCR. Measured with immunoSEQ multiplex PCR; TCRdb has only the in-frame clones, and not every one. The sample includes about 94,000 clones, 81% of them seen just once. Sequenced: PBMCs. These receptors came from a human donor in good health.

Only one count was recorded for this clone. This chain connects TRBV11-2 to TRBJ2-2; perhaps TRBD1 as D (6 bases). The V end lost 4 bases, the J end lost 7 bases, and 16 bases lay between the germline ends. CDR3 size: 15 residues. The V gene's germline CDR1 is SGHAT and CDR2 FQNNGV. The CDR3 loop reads CASSSITRGVGELFF. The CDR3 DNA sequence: TGTGCCAGCAGCTCGATCACCAGGGGTGTCGGGGAGCTGTTTTTT.

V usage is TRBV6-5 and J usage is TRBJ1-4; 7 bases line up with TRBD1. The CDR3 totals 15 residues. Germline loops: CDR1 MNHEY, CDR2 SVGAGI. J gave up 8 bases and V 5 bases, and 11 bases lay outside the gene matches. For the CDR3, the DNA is TGTGCCAGCAGTCAACAGGGGACCACAAGCGAAAAACTGTTTTTT. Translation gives CASSQQGTTSEKLFF.

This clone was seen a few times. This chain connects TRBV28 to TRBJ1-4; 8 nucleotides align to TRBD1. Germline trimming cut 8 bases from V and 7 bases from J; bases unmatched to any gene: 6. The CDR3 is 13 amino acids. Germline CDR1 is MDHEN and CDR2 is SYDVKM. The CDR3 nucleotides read TGTGCCAGCGGGACAGGCGTGAGTGAAAAACTGTTTTTT. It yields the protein CASGTGVSEKLFF.

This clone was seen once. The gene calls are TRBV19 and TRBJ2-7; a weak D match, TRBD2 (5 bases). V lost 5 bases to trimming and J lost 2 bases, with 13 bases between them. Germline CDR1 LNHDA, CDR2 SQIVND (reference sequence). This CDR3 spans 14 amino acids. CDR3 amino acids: CASSFGVGAYEQYF. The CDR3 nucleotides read TGTGCCAGTAGTTTCGGGGTTGGGGCCTACGAGCAGTACTTC. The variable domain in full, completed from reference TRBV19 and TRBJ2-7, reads DGGITQSPKYLFRKEGQNVTLSCEQNLNHDAMYWYRQDPGQGLRLIYYSQIVNDFQKGDIAEGYSVSREKKESFPLTVTSAQKNPTAFYLCASSFGVGAYEQYFGPGTRLTVT.

The CDR3 loop reads CASSVGSGSSQETQYF. DNA for the CDR3: TGTGCCAGCAGCGTAGGAAGCGGGTCCTCACAAGAGACCCAGTACTTC. The rearrangement joins TRBV9 to TRBJ2-5; weak D call: TRBD2 (6 bases). This CDR3 is built from 16 residues. Germline V CDR1 and CDR2: SGDLS, YYNGEE. The V end lost 0 bases, the J end lost 2 bases, and 14 bases lay between the germline ends.

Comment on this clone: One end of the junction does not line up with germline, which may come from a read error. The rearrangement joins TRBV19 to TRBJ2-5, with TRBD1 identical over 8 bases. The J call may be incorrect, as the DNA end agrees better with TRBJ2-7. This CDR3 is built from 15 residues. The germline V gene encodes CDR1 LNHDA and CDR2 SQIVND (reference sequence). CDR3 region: CATSPGQGFSYEQYF. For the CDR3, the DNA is TGTGCCACTAGTCCCGGACAGGGTTTCTCCTACGAGCAGTACTTC.

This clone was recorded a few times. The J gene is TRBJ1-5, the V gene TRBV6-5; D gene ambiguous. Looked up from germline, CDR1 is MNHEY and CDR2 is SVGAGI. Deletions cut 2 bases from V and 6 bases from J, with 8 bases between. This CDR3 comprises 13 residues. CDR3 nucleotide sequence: TGTGCCAGCAGTTACGCACAGACTCAGCCCCAGCATTTT. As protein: CASSYAQTQPQHF.

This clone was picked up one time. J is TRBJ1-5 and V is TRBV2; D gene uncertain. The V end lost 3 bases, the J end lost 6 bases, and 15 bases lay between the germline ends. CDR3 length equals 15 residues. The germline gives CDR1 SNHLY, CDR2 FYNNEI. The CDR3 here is CASSDEGMGSQPQHF. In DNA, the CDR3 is TGTGCCAGCAGTGATGAAGGGATGGGGAGTCAGCCCCAGCATTTT.

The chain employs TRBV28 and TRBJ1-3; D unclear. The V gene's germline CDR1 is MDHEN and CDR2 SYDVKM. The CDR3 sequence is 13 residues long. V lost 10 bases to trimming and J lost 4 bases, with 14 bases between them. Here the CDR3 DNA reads TGTGCCACCCTAGTGTCCCTCGGAAACACCATATATTTT. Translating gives CATLVSLGNTIYF.

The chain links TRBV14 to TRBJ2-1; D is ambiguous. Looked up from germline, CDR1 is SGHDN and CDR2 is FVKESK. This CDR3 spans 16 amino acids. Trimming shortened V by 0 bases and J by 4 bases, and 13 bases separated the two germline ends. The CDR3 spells CASSQEAALGYNEQFF. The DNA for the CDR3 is TGTGCCAGCAGCCAAGAGGCGGCCCTCGGGTACAATGAGCAGTTCTTC.

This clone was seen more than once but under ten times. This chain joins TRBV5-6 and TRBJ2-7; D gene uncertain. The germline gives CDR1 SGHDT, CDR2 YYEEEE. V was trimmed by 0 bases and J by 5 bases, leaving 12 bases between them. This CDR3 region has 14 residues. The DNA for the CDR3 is TGTGCCAGCAGCTTGGTTTTGAGGTTCCACGAGCAGTACTTC. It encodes CASSLVLRFHEQYF.

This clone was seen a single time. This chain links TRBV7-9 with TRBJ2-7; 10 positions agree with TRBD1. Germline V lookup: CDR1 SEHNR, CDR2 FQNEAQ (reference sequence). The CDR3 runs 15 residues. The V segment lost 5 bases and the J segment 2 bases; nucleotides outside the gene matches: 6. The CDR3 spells CASSTRDRGAYEQYF. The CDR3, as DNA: TGTGCCAGCAGCACCCGGGACAGGGGAGCCTACGAGCAGTACTTC.

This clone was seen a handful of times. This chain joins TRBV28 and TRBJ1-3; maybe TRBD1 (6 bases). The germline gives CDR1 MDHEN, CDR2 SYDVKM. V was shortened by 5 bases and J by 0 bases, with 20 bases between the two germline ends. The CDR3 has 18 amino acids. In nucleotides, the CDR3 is TGTGCCAGCAGTGCCCGGGGGGCCAGTCTTAACTCTGGAAACACCATATATTTT. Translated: CASSARGASLNSGNTIYF.

The CDR3 here is CASSVGAGASTGELFF. Here the CDR3 DNA reads TGTGCCAGCAGCGTAGGGGCAGGGGCGAGCACCGGGGAGCTGTTTTTT. The chain employs TRBV9 and TRBJ2-2; possibly TRBD1 for D (6 bases). This CDR3 comprises 16 residues. Germline V gene data show CDR1 as SGDLS and CDR2 as YYNGEE. V was pared by 0 bases and J by 4 bases, with 13 bases between.

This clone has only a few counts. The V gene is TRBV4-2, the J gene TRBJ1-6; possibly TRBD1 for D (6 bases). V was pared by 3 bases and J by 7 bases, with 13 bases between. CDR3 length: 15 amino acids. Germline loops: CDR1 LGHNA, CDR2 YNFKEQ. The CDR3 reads CASSQETGQNSPLHF. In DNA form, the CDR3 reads TGTGCCAGCAGCCAGGAGACAGGCCAAAATTCACCCCTCCACTTT.

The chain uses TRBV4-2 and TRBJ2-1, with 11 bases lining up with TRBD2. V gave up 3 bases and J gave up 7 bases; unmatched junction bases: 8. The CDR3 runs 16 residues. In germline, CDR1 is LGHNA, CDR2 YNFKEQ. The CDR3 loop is CASSQGRTSGFNEQFF. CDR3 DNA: TGTGCCAGCAGCCAGGGTCGGACTAGCGGGTTTAATGAGCAGTTCTTC.

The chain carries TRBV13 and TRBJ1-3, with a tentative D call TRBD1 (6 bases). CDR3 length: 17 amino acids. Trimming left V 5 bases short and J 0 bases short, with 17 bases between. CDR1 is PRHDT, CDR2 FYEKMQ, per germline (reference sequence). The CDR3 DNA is TGTGCCAGCAGCCCAGACAGGACTAGAGACTCTGGAAACACCATATATTTT. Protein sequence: CASSPDRTRDSGNTIYF.

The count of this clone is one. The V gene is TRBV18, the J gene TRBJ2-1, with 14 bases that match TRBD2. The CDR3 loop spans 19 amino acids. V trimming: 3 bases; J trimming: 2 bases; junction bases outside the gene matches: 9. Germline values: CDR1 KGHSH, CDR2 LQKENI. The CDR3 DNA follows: TGTGCCAGCTCACCGGGACTAGCGGGAGCATTATTTCCCTACAATGAGCAGTTCTTC. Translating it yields CASSPGLAGALFPYNEQFF.

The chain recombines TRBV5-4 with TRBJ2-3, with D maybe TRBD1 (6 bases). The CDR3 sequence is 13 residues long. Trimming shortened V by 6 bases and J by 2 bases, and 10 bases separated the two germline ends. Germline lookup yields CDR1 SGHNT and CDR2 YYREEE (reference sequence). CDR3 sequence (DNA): TGTGCCAGCACCCAGGGGCTCACAGATACGCAGTATTTT. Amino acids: CASTQGLTDTQYF.

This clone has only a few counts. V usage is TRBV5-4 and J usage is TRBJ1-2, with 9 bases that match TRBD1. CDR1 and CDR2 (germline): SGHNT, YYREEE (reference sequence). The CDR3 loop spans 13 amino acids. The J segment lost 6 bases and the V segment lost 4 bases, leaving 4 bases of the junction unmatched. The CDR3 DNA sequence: TGTGCCAGCAGCATACAGGGGGCGGATGGCTACACCTTC. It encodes CASSIQGADGYTF.

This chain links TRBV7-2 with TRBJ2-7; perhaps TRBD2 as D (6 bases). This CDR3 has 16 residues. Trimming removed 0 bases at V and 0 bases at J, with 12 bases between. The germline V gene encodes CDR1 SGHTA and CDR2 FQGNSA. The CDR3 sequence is CASSLARSGSSYEQYF. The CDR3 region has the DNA TGTGCCAGCAGCTTAGCCAGGAGCGGGTCCTCCTACGAGCAGTACTTC.